The 25 T cell receptor beta chains presented below share a single source sample, sequenced in a study of blood T cell repertoires in COVID-19. TCRdb's copy holds only in-frame clones and misses some; the assay was immunoSEQ multiplex PCR. This repertoire shows about 280,000 clones, approximately 90% found once; its top ten account for 2% to 2.5%. Material: PBMCs or T cells enriched from blood (not recorded which). All receptors derive from a woman aged 55-70 years in a cohort exposed to, infected with or recovered from COVID-19 (not recorded which).

This sequence joins TRBV5-1 and TRBJ1-5, with 11 bases aligning to TRBD1. Germline assignment: CDR1 SGHRS and CDR2 YFSETQ. The J segment lost 12 bases and the V segment lost 0 bases, leaving 5 bases of the junction unmatched. This CDR3 is 14 amino acids long. DNA of the CDR3: TGCGCCAGCAGCTTGGTCGGACAGGGGGCATACCAGCATTTT. Its translation: CASSLVGQGAYQHF.

The chain combines TRBV2 with TRBJ2-1; the match to TRBD2 covers 9 bases. Germline values: CDR1 SNHLY, CDR2 FYNNEI. The CDR3 runs to 16 residues. V gave up 1 base and J gave up 6 bases; unmatched junction bases: 7. This chain's CDR3 is CASSEEAAGGGNEQFF. In DNA form, the CDR3 reads TGTGCCAGCAGTGAAGAGGCGGCGGGAGGGGGCAATGAGCAGTTCTTC.

The V gene is TRBV29-1, the J gene TRBJ2-1; 9 positions agree with TRBD1. The CDR3 contains 12 residues. CDR1 is SQVTM, CDR2 ANQGSEA, per germline. The ends lost 7 bases at V and 8 bases at J; junction bases unmatched: 6. CDR3 nucleotide sequence: TGCAGCGCTGGACAGGGGCGGGATGAGCAGTTCTTC. Translated, it gives CSAGQGRDEQFF.

This clone was observed a few times. The chain uses TRBV6-2 or TRBV6-3 and TRBJ2-7; D uncertain. Trimming took off 2 bases at V and 0 bases at J, with 20 bases between the two ends. The CDR3 sequence is 18 residues long. Germline values: CDR1 MNHEY, CDR2 SVGEGT. CDR3 nucleotides: TGTGCCAGCAGTTACGTAGGCTGGGCGAGAGACCACTCCTACGAGCAGTACTTC. As protein: CASSYVGWARDHSYEQYF.

The chain carries TRBV9 and TRBJ2-5; 11 bases are a match to TRBD2. Germline V lookup: CDR1 SGDLS, CDR2 YYNGEE. V was clipped by 0 bases and J by 1 base; unmatched bases: 8. The CDR3 sequence is 18 residues long. The DNA of the CDR3 is TGTGCCAGCAGCGTAGCTACGATGGGGACTAGCGGCCAAGAGACCCAGTACTTC. It codes for CASSVATMGTSGQETQYF.

V usage is TRBV25-1 and J usage is TRBJ1-5; TRBD1 is a possible D gene (5 bases). From germline, CDR1 is MGHDK and CDR2 SYGVNS. This CDR3 is 14 amino acids long. The V end was cut by 6 bases, the J end by 6 bases, with 15 bases between. The CDR3 sequence: CASRGQGLSQPQHF. For the CDR3, the DNA is TGTGCCAGCAGGGGGCAGGGTCTGAGTCAGCCCCAGCATTTT.

The chain uses TRBV19 and TRBJ1-5; 10 bases line up with TRBD1. The CDR3 length is 14 residues. The V gene's germline CDR1 is LNHDA and CDR2 SQIVND (reference sequence). V shed 8 bases, J shed 5 bases, and the junction held 6 bases outside the gene matches. The CDR3 loop reads CASRRTGGHQPQHF. CDR3 nucleotides: TGTGCCAGTCGTAGGACAGGGGGGCATCAGCCCCAGCATTTT.

The rearrangement uses TRBV28 and TRBJ2-5, with D perhaps matching TRBD2 (5 bases). Looked up from germline, CDR1 is MDHEN and CDR2 is SYDVKM. The CDR3 extends over 16 amino acids. With 5 bases removed from V and 2 bases from J, the gap between germline ends came to 18 bases. CDR3 bases: TGTGCCAGCAGTCGGCACCGGGGTGATCTTCAAGAGACCCAGTACTTC. It yields the protein CASSRHRGDLQETQYF. Variable domain in full (rest from reference TRBV28 and TRBJ2-5): DVKVTQSSRYLVKRTGEKVFLECVQDMDHENMFWYRQDPGLGLRLIYFSYDVKMKEKGDIPEGYSVSREKKERFSLILESASTNQTSMYLCASSRHRGDLQETQYFGPGTRLLVL.

The genes are TRBV7-8 and TRBJ2-3; TRBD2 aligns across 7 bases. J was trimmed by 3 bases and V by 5 bases; bases with no gene match: 8. The CDR3 has 15 residues. Germline loops: CDR1 SGHVS, CDR2 FQNEAQ. The CDR3 nucleotides read TGTGCCAGCAGCCGGGGCGGGAGTGGAACAGATACGCAGTATTTT. Translation gives CASSRGGSGTDTQYF.

The chain combines TRBV5-1 with TRBJ2-1; 8 positions agree with TRBD1. CDR1 is SGHRS, CDR2 YFSETQ, per germline. V shed 0 bases and J 7 bases; nucleotides not matched to a gene: 6. The CDR3 is 15 residues long. The CDR3 is CASSLADRDRNEQFF. CDR3 coding DNA: TGCGCCAGCAGCTTGGCGGACAGGGACCGGAATGAGCAGTTCTTC. Looking up the rest from reference TRBV5-1 and TRBJ2-1 gives the full variable domain: KAGVTQTPRYLIKTRGQQVTLSCSPISGHRSVSWYQQTPGQGLQFLFEYFSETQRNKGNFPGRFSGRQFSNSRSEMNVSTLELGDSALYLCASSLADRDRNEQFFGPGTRLTVL.

This sequence joins TRBV4-3 and TRBJ2-7; 10 bases are a match to TRBD1. Per germline, CDR1 LGHNA and CDR2 YSLEER. The CDR3 sequence is 16 residues long. The ends lost 0 bases at V and 2 bases at J; junction bases unmatched: 4. The CDR3: CASSQEVGQGAYEQYF. The CDR3, as DNA: TGCGCCAGCAGCCAAGAGGTAGGACAGGGGGCCTACGAGCAGTACTTC.

The rearrangement links TRBV11-2 to TRBJ2-1; 10 nucleotides agree with TRBD2. Germline V lookup: CDR1 SGHAT, CDR2 FQNNGV. The CDR3 has 15 amino acids. Trimming took 0 bases from V and 9 from J; bases not matched to a gene: 5. For the CDR3, the DNA is TGTGCCAGCAGCTTAGATCTAGCGGGAGAAGGTGAGCAGTTCTTC. Amino acids: CASSLDLAGEGEQFF.

This clone was recorded at least ten times. V and J are TRBV19 and TRBJ2-3, with D possibly being TRBD2 (5 bases). Trimming took off 3 bases at V and 3 bases at J, with 13 bases between the two ends. Germline V lookup: CDR1 LNHDA, CDR2 SQIVND (reference sequence). This CDR3 has 15 residues. The CDR3, as DNA: TGTGCCAGTAGTATGAGGGCTGGCAGGACAGATACGCAGTATTTT. Translated: CASSMRAGRTDTQYF.

This chain connects TRBV19 to TRBJ2-2; the D is unclear. The CDR3 is 14 amino acids. From germline, CDR1 is LNHDA and CDR2 SQIVND (reference sequence). Trimming stripped 5 bases from V and 4 bases from J, with 11 bases between. CDR3 amino acids: CASSSSLGTGELFF. The CDR3, as DNA: TGTGCCAGTAGTTCCTCCCTAGGCACCGGGGAGCTGTTTTTT.

This clone was seen once. This sequence joins TRBV30 and TRBJ2-5; possibly TRBD2 for D (6 bases). V lost 6 bases to trimming and J lost 3 bases, with 11 bases between them. The CDR3 extends over 12 amino acids. Germline values: CDR1 GTSNPN, CDR2 SVGIG (reference sequence). CDR3 in amino acids: CACSAGKETQYF. CDR3 DNA sequence: TGTGCCTGTAGCGCGGGAAAAGAGACCCAGTACTTC.

The CDR3 DNA is TGTGCCAGCAGCTTAGTTATCCTAAAAACGTACCAAGAGACCCAGTACTTC. Amino acid sequence: CASSLVILKTYQETQYF. The rearrangement joins TRBV7-2 to TRBJ2-5, with D unresolved. CDR3 length equals 17 residues. The germline gives CDR1 SGHTA, CDR2 FQGNSA. Trimming cost V 1 base and J 0 bases, with 15 bases left between them.

The CDR3 protein is CASRTGGAFGGELFF. Written as DNA, the CDR3 is TGTGCCAGCAGGACTGGAGGGGCGTTCGGCGGGGAGCTGTTTTTT. V is TRBV28 and J is TRBJ2-2, with a weak D call TRBD2 (6 bases). Germline V lookup: CDR1 MDHEN, CDR2 SYDVKM. CDR3 length: 15 amino acids. V was clipped by 6 bases and J by 7 bases, with 18 bases between them.

The chain couples TRBV7-9 to TRBJ2-3; tentatively, D is TRBD1 (5 bases). CDR1 SEHNR and CDR2 FQNEAQ come from the germline V gene (reference sequence). Trimming shortened V by 8 bases and J by 2 bases, and 11 bases separated the two germline ends. The CDR3 consists of 13 residues. CDR3 sequence: CASHRGNTDTQYF. DNA for the CDR3: TGTGCCAGCCATAGGGGTAACACAGATACGCAGTATTTT.

The gene calls are TRBV12-3 or TRBV12-4 and TRBJ1-2; 7 bases agree with TRBD1. This CDR3 spans 12 amino acids. J lost 3 bases, V lost 5 bases, and 0 bases had no gene match. For the CDR3, the DNA is TGTGCCAGCAGTGACAGGGACTATGGCTACACCTTC. Protein sequence: CASSDRDYGYTF.

J is TRBJ1-1 and V is TRBV10-3; D remains ambiguous. The germline gives CDR1 ENHRY, CDR2 SYGVKD. CDR3 length: 13 residues. Trimming removed 3 bases from V and 7 bases from J, with 12 bases in between. This CDR3 reads CAISEVVGGEAFF. The CDR3 coding sequence is TGTGCCATCAGTGAAGTGGTTGGAGGTGAAGCTTTCTTT.

In this sample, this clone turned up a few times. Within the sample, other DNA sequences also encode this same CDR3. V is TRBV4-3 and J is TRBJ2-7; 7 positions agree with TRBD2. Germline CDR1 reads LGHNA; CDR2 reads YSLEER. The ends lost 3 bases at V and 3 bases at J; junction bases unmatched: 2. This CDR3 comprises 13 residues. CDR3 loop: CASSQGLHYEQYF. The DNA of the CDR3 is TGCGCCAGCAGCCAGGGACTACACTACGAGCAGTACTTC.

This chain uses TRBV2 with TRBJ2-3; TRBD2 matches at 15 bases. The ends lost 4 bases at V and 5 bases at J; junction bases unmatched: 7. This CDR3 has 17 amino acids. Germline CDR1 is SNHLY and CDR2 is FYNNEI. CDR3 nucleotides: TGTGCCAGCAGTGGTTTCGGACTAGCGGGAGGGATAGATACGCAGTATTTT. This encodes CASSGFGLAGGIDTQYF.

The chain carries TRBV6-2 or TRBV6-3 and TRBJ1-5; TRBD1 aligns across 8 bases. The V gene end was trimmed by 5 bases and the J gene end by 3 bases; junction bases not matched to a gene: 6. Germline V gene lookup returns CDR1 MNHEY and CDR2 SVGEGT. The CDR3 consists of 15 residues. CDR3 sequence: CASSPDRVINQPQHF. CDR3 in DNA: TGTGCCAGCAGTCCGGACAGGGTAATCAATCAGCCCCAGCATTTT.

The chain is built from TRBV7-8 and TRBJ2-5, with TRBD1 matching 9 bases. The V segment lost 5 bases and the J segment 5 bases; nucleotides outside the gene matches: 12. The CDR3 spans 16 residues. Germline V gene sequence: CDR1 SGHVS, CDR2 FQNEAQ. The CDR3 sequence is CASSLTLQGAWETQYF. As DNA, the CDR3 is TGTGCCAGCAGCCTTACCCTACAGGGGGCCTGGGAGACCCAGTACTTC.

This clone was counted a single time. V gene TRBV2 combines with J gene TRBJ1-3, with D unclear. The V and J ends lost 6 bases and 4 bases respectively, with 7 bases between them. Germline CDR1 and CDR2: SNHLY and FYNNEI. CDR3 length: 12 amino acids. CDR3 nucleotides: TGTGCCAGCAGCCGAGGGGGAAACACCATATATTTT. Its protein is CASSRGGNTIYF.